The entry below gives a single T cell receptor beta chain sequence along with its context. The data were obtained in a study of shared clonotypes between healthy human individuals. Assay used: immunoSEQ multiplex PCR; TCRdb lists only in-frame clones, some missing. The sample gives about 2.1 million clones, approximately 94% of which show up once; around 1.7% is in the top ten. Naive CD8 cells lacked CD45RO, underwent positive selection for CCR7 and left out terminally differentiated effector memory CD45RA+ cells. V lost 3 bases and J lost 4, with 16 bases in between. Per germline, CDR1 MNHNS and CDR2 SASEGT. This CDR3 is built from 16 residues.

The chain couples TRBV6-1 to TRBJ1-5; TRBD1 might be the D (6 bases). The sequence was collected from a man younger than 30 in good health. Some clones in this sample may be carry-over from other donors' samples. Sequencing used naive CD8+ T cells from PBMCs. CDR3 loop: CASSESTGLGNQPQHF. The CDR3 nucleotides are TGTGCCAGCAGTGAGTCGACAGGACTAGGGAATCAGCCCCAGCATTTT.